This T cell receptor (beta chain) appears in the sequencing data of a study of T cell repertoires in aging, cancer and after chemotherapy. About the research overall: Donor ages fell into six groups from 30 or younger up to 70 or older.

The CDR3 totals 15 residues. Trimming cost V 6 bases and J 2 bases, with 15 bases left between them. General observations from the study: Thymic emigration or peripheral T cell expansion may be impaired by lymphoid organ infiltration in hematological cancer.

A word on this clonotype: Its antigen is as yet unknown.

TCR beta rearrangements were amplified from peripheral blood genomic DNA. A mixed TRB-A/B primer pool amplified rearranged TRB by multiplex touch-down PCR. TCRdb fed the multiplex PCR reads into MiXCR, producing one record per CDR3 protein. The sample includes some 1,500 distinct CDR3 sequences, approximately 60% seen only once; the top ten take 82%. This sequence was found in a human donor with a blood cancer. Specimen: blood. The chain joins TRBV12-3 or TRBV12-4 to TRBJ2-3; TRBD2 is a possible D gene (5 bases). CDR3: CASSRSKRNTDTQYF. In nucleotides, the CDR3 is TGTGCCAGCAGCCGATCAAAGCGGAACACAGATACGCAGTATTTT.